The 8 T cell receptor beta chains in this list originate from one sample, sequenced in a study of shared T cell receptors in the human thymus. The assay was immunoSEQ multiplex PCR, and TCRdb's table has in-frame clones only and misses some. The sample carries about 660,000 clones, around 87% recorded once. This sample also belongs to another study, concerning human thymus T cells.

The sample comprised thymocytes. Source of these receptors: a boy under two years old with a congenital heart defect.

The chain recombines TRBV5-1 with TRBJ2-1, with TRBD2 matching over 13 bases. CDR1 and CDR2 from the germline V gene are SGHRS and YFSETQ. V shed 4 bases and J 8 bases; nucleotides not matched to a gene: 6. CDR3 length: 15 residues. CDR3 coding DNA: TGCGCCAGCAGCACGGGACTAGCGGGACTGGATGAGCAGTTCTTC. Translated: CASSTGLAGLDEQFF.

In nucleotides, the CDR3 is TGTGCCAGCAGCTTAGTCCCGGCTAGCGGGGAGACCTACAATGAGCAGTTCTTC. Translating gives CASSLVPASGETYNEQFF. V usage is TRBV11-3 and J usage is TRBJ2-1; TRBD2 matches 9 bases. CDR1 is SGHNT, CDR2 YENEEA, per germline. V trimming: 1 base; J trimming: 2 bases; junction bases outside the gene matches: 9. The CDR3 runs to 18 residues.

The chain combines TRBV10-3 with TRBJ2-7; D gene ambiguous. Between the trimmed V and J ends, which lost 3 bases and 0 bases, there was a span of 9 bases. CDR3 length: 14 amino acids. Germline CDR1 is ENHRY and CDR2 is SYGVKD. This CDR3 reads CAISDPKSSYEQYF. CDR3 coding DNA: TGTGCCATCAGTGATCCGAAGAGCTCCTACGAGCAGTACTTC.

This clone was seen only once. The CDR3 loop is CATSRGGGGRNPSAKNIQYF. The CDR3 DNA follows: TGTGCCACCAGCAGAGGGGGCGGCGGGAGAAACCCCTCCGCCAAAAACATTCAGTACTTC. The V call is TRBV15, the J call TRBJ2-4; 7 nucleotides line up with TRBD2. This CDR3 comprises 20 residues. CDR1 LNHNV and CDR2 YYDKDF come from the germline V gene (reference sequence). The V segment lost 1 base and the J segment 1 base; nucleotides outside the gene matches: 16.

The rearrangement uses TRBV18 and TRBJ2-5; perhaps TRBD2 as D (6 bases). V gave up 3 bases and J gave up 11 bases, with 19 bases separating them. The CDR3 has 14 amino acids. Germline-derived CDR1 and CDR2 are KGHSH and LQKENI. CDR3 protein: CASSPGVGPGEQYF. As DNA, the CDR3 is TGTGCCAGCTCACCCGGGGTCGGCCCGGGGGAGCAGTACTTC.

This clone was observed once. The chain employs TRBV5-4 and TRBJ1-2, with TRBD1 matching over 11 bases. There are 15 residues in the CDR3. Trimming at V came to 5 bases and at J to 2 bases, leaving 5 bases not matched to a gene. Germline CDR1 reads SGHNT; CDR2 reads YYREEE (reference sequence). In DNA, the CDR3 is TGTGCCAGCAGGGCGGGGGACAGGGGGAACTATGGCTACACCTTC. It encodes CASRAGDRGNYGYTF.

This chain connects TRBV25-1 to TRBJ2-7; 7 nucleotides line up with TRBD1. The CDR3 loop spans 17 amino acids. Looked up from germline, CDR1 is MGHDK and CDR2 is SYGVNS. With V trimmed by 2 bases and J by 1 base, 11 bases remained unmatched. The DNA of the CDR3 is TGTGCCAGCAGTGAACCCCCTTCCAGGGGGAGATCCTACGAGCAGTACTTC. This sequence encodes CASSEPPSRGRSYEQYF.

The V call is TRBV21-1, the J call TRBJ2-3; the table gives TRBD1 as D, unverified against the DNA. TRBV21-1 is designated a pseudogene. CDR3 length: 13 residues. CDR3 protein: CASSTQGTDTQYF. The CDR3 bases are TGTGCCAGCAGCACCCAGGGCACAGATACGCAGTATTTT.